This T cell receptor beta chain comes out of a study of T-cell reconstitution after alpha-beta-depleted transplantation in children. This CDR3 contains 14 residues. V was shortened by 8 bases and J by 5 bases, with 16 bases between the two germline ends. Germline V lookup: CDR1 MGHDK, CDR2 SYGVNS. This sample's TCRbeta library carried unique molecular identifier barcodes. TCRdb reprocessed the PCR reads via MiXCR and lists one record per CDR3 protein. Of more than 250,000 distinct CDR3 sequences in the sample, more than 8% were seen once. This sequence was found in a human donor who donated a stem cell graft to a child with SCID. The sample consisted of PBMCs from the stem cell graft donor, taken from the stem cell graft. The chain combines TRBV25-1 with TRBJ2-1; D may be TRBD2 (7 bases). This CDR3 reads CASRTGGANNEQFF. CDR3 coding DNA: TGTGCCAGCCGGACGGGGGGCGCAAACAATGAGCAGTTCTTC.